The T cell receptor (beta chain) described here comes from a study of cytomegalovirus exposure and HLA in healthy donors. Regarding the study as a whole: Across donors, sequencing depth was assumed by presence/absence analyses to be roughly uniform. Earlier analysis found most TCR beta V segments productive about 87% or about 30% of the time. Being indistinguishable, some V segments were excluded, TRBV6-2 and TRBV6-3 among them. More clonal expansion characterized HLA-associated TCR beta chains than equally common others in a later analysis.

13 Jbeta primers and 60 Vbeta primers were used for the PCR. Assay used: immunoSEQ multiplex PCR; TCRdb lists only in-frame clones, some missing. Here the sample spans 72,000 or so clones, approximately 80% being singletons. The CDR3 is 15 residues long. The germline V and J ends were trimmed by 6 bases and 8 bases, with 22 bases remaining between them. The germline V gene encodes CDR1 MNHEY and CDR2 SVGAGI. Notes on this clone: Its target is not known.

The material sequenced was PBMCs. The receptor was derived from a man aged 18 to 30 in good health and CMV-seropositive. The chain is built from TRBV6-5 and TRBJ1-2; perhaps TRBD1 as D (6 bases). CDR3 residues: CASSPPVGGARGYTF. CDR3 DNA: TGTGCCAGCAGCCCGCCAGTTGGGGGGGCGCGGGGCTACACCTTC.